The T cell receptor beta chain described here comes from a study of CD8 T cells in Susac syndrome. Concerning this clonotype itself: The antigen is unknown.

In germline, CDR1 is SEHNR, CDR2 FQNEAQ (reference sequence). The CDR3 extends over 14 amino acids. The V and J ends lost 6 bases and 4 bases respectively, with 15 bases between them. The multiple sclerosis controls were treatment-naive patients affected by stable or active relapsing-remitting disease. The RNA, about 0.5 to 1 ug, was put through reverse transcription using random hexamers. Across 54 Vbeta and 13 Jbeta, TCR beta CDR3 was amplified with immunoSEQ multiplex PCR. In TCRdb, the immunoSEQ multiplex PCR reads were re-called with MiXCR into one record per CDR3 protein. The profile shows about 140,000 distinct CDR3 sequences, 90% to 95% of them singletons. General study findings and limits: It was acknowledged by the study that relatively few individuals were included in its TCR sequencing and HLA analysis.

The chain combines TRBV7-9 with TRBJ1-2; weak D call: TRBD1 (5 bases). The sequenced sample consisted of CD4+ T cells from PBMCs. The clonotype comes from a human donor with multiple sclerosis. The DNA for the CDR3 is TGTGCCAGCAGGCTACGGGGAGGGGCCTATGGCTACACCTTC. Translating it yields CASRLRGGAYGYTF.